Listed below are T cell receptor beta chains from one sample, sequenced in a study of Ad26.COV2.S vaccination and SARS-CoV-2 variants. Assay used: immunoSEQ multiplex PCR; TCRdb lists only in-frame clones, some missing. The sample yields 500,000 or so clones, roughly 87% seen once. Sequencing used peripheral blood, obtained in a trial of Ad26.COV2.S vaccine versus placebo. The receptors stem from a person between 18 and 65 years old who received the Ad26.COV2.S COVID-19 vaccine or a placebo. Each CDR3 is given with its conserved first and last residue. The D gene is left open where the match is weak. Clone size is not always given. Where it is, it says once, few, many or a class for expanded clones.

CDR3nt | CDR3aa | d_gene | v_gene | abundance | j_gene
TGCAGCGTCTGGAGTGGGGGGGTAGGGATTACCAAAAACATTCAGTACTTC | CSVWSGGVGITKNIQYF | TRBD2 | TRBV29-1 | - | TRBJ2-4
TGCAGCGGCATCGTTGGAGCAGCCTTCACCGGGGAGCTGTTTTTT | CSGIVGAAFTGELFF | - | TRBV29-1 | - | TRBJ2-2
TGTGCCAGCAGCCCGCTGGGACAGGGCGCCAGAGAGACCCAGTACTTC | CASSPLGQGARETQYF | TRBD1 | TRBV7-9 | few | TRBJ2-5
TGCGCCAGCAGCTCAAGGACAGGGAACTCTGGAAACACCATATATTTT | CASSSRTGNSGNTIYF | TRBD1 | TRBV5-1 | - | TRBJ1-3
TGTGCCAGCAGCGTTGACACCCCTGGGCAGCCCCAGCATTTT | CASSVDTPGQPQHF | - | TRBV7-9 | few | TRBJ1-5
TGTGCCAGCGGCCCCCCCGGGACCAGCGAGAGGCAGCCCCAGCATTTT | CASGPPGTSERQPQHF | - | TRBV28 | - | TRBJ1-5
TGCGCCAGCAGCGGGGGACAGAACTATGGCTACACCTTC | CASSGGQNYGYTF | TRBD1 | TRBV5-1 | - | TRBJ1-2
TGTGCCAGCCGACCCGGGACTAGCGGGATCGGGTGGGCAGATACGCAGTATTTT | CASRPGTSGIGWADTQYF | TRBD2 | TRBV28 | - | TRBJ2-3
TGTGCCAGCAGTTTTCCTGATCTAGCGGGAGAGTACGAGCAGTACTTC | CASSFPDLAGEYEQYF | TRBD2 | TRBV28 | - | TRBJ2-7
TGTGCCAGCAGTTTATCCCCACCCCGGGGGTTGCGGGGGGGACAAGAGACCCAGTACTTC | CASSLSPPRGLRGGQETQYF | TRBD2 | TRBV27 | few | TRBJ2-5
TGTGCCAGCAGCCACGCGGTTTCGGCGGGGCCCTACGAGCAGTACTTC | CASSHAVSAGPYEQYF | - | TRBV5-6 | - | TRBJ2-7
TGCGCCAGCAGCCCTACAGGGCGGGATAATTCACCCCTCCACTTT | CASSPTGRDNSPLHF | - | TRBV5-1 | few | TRBJ1-6
TGTGCCAGCACTACCACCGGGACAAAGAAAGAGACCCAGTACTTC | CASTTTGTKKETQYF | - | TRBV6-5 | - | TRBJ2-5
TGCGCCAGCAGCTCGGGGACAGGGGTCGGCACTGAAGCTTTCTTT | CASSSGTGVGTEAFF | TRBD1 | TRBV5-1 | - | TRBJ1-1
TGTGCCTTCGAGGGAGCGGGACTCAATGAGCAGTTCTTC | CAFEGAGLNEQFF | TRBD2 | TRBV30 | - | TRBJ2-1
TGTGCCAGCAGCCTAGGGGGCGTTGCGGAGACCCAGTACTTC | CASSLGGVAETQYF | TRBD1 | TRBV28 | - | TRBJ2-5
TGCGCCAGCAGCCAAGATTTCGGGGTACAAGCTGGCTACACCTTC | CASSQDFGVQAGYTF | - | TRBV4-3 | - | TRBJ1-2
TGTGCCAGTAGTAGATCGGTCGGCAGGATGAATAGCAATCAGCCCCAGCATTTT | CASSRSVGRMNSNQPQHF | - | TRBV19 | - | TRBJ1-5
TGTGCCAGCAGTATGGTGGGAGAGACCCAGTACTTC | CASSMVGETQYF | - | TRBV6-2/TRBV6-3 | - | TRBJ2-5
TGTGCCAGCAGGGACTCAAATTCACCCCTCCACTTT | CASRDSNSPLHF | - | TRBV2 | few | TRBJ1-6
TGCGCCAGCAGGCAGGAGGCGAGCTCCTACGAGCAGTACTTC | CASRQEASSYEQYF | - | TRBV5-1 | - | TRBJ2-7
TGTGCCAGCAGCCTTACAGGGCGTAAAGAGACCCAGTACTTC | CASSLTGRKETQYF | - | TRBV14 | - | TRBJ2-5
TGTGCCAGTAGTCCAAGGACAGGTCGACAAGAGACCCAGTACTTC | CASSPRTGRQETQYF | TRBD1 | TRBV19 | - | TRBJ2-5
TGTGCCAGCAGCCTTCCCGGGGCCAGAGAGACCCAGTACTTC | CASSLPGARETQYF | - | TRBV14 | - | TRBJ2-5
TGTGCCAGCAGTGGACTAGCGGGAGGATCCTACGAGCAGTACTTC | CASSGLAGGSYEQYF | TRBD2 | TRBV28 | - | TRBJ2-7
TGTGCCAGCAGTGTAACAGGGGGCACTCTTGGCTACACCTTC | CASSVTGGTLGYTF | TRBD1 | TRBV28 | - | TRBJ1-2
TGTGCCAGCAGCTTCCACACCGGGGAGCTGTTTTTT | CASSFHTGELFF | - | TRBV5-4 | - | TRBJ2-2
TGTGCCAGCAGCCTAGATTACGAGCAGTACTTC | CASSLDYEQYF | - | TRBV7-9 | - | TRBJ2-7
TGCAGCGTTGCGGACCCCACAGATACGCAGTATTTT | CSVADPTDTQYF | - | TRBV29-1 | - | TRBJ2-3
TGTGCCAGCAGACCCCAGGGACAGATAAACACTGAAGCTTTCTTT | CASRPQGQINTEAFF | TRBD1 | TRBV7-9 | - | TRBJ1-1
TGTGGGAGCGGGAGTAATTCGGAGACCCAGTACTTC | CGSGSNSETQYF | TRBD2 | TRBV10-3 | once | TRBJ2-5